A selection of T cell receptor beta chains follows, all from one sample in a study of blood T cell repertoires in COVID-19. The repertoire was sequenced with immunoSEQ multiplex PCR; TCRdb's copy has only in-frame clones and lacks some. The table includes 80,000 to 95,000 clones, around four fifths detected once. Material: peripheral blood. These receptor sequences come from a woman of 80 years or more with active or convalescent COVID-19. Both conserved end residues are part of each CDR3.

CATSDSNRNYGYTF,TRBV24-1,TRBJ1-2
CASSLEGQGPGELFF,TRBV5-1,TRBJ2-2
CASSLRIGANTEAFF,TRBV27,TRBJ1-1
CASSRGTVNYGYTF,TRBV4-1,TRBJ1-2
CASSSEANPEAFF,TRBV9,TRBJ1-1
CASSIGTGGRTEAFF,TRBV5-1,TRBJ1-1
CASSVSGHTSTDTQYF,TRBV9,TRBJ2-3
CASSERQGGQPQHF,TRBV5-1,TRBJ1-5
CASSLGGLAIEQYF,TRBV5-1,TRBJ2-7
CASTGLSVDTQYF,TRBV27,TRBJ2-3
CASSLAGTLPARYTF,TRBV28,TRBJ1-2
CASSPPGQGAGTEAFF,TRBV2,TRBJ1-1
CASSPALGAGELFF,TRBV5-6,TRBJ2-2
CASSATYRGGNYGYTF,TRBV27,TRBJ1-2
CASSLRTSSDTQYF,TRBV5-1,TRBJ2-3
CASRGLGARNQPQHF,TRBV28,TRBJ1-5
CASSVTGQKDYYSNQPQHF,TRBV7-2,TRBJ1-5
CASSLAGTRNTIYF,TRBV11-3,TRBJ1-3
CASSQGLRGTGELFF,TRBV4-3,TRBJ2-2
CASSLEQASYGYTF,TRBV5-8,TRBJ1-2
CASSLILAGVSYEQYF,TRBV5-1,TRBJ2-7
CASSIVAGSYGYTF,TRBV19,TRBJ1-2
CASSLGGANYGYTF,TRBV28,TRBJ1-2
CASSFPPLGNTIYF,TRBV13,TRBJ1-3
CSAPRGETQYF,TRBV20-1,TRBJ2-5
CASRPGTGNINEQFF,TRBV5-1,TRBJ2-1
CASRTVDGYTF,TRBV28,TRBJ1-2
CASSWGGANTGELFF,TRBV19,TRBJ2-2
CASSPRRDTEAFF,TRBV7-2,TRBJ1-1
CASSRGAYSNQPQHF,TRBV5-6,TRBJ1-5
CASSLQGAGGYTF,TRBV28,TRBJ1-2